A single sample gave rise to the 29 T cell receptor beta chains below, sequenced in a study of T cells after yellow fever vaccination. TCRdb redid the calling of the 5' RACE reads with MiXCR, one entry per CDR3 protein. Here the sample spans some 240,000 distinct CDR3 sequences, under 3.5% being singletons. Source: CD4+ T cells sorted from PBMCs, taken 10 days after the yellow fever booster vaccination. The receptors derive from a man aged 18-30 years who received the YFV17D yellow fever vaccine.

This clonotype was detected many times. This chain joins TRBV9 and TRBJ1-2; TRBD1 matches 7 bases. The CDR3 has 13 residues. The trim removed 3 bases at V and 7 bases at J, leaving 6 bases unmatched. Germline loops: CDR1 SGDLS, CDR2 YYNGEE. In DNA form, the CDR3 reads TGTGCCAGCAGCGCTACAGGGGAGGTTGGCTACACCTTC. As protein: CASSATGEVGYTF.

This clonotype was picked up many times. The chain has TRBV20-1 and TRBJ2-2; maybe TRBD2 (7 bases). V was pared by 7 bases and J by 4 bases, with 16 bases between. The CDR3 length is 14 residues. Germline V lookup: CDR1 DFQATT, CDR2 SNEGSKA (reference sequence). The CDR3 bases are TGCAGTGTCCAACAGGGAGGGGTCACCGGGGAGCTGTTTTTT. Encoded protein: CSVQQGGVTGELFF.

In its sample, this clonotype was seen a few times. The chain links TRBV27 to TRBJ1-5; the D is unclear. CDR1 and CDR2 (germline): MNHEY, SMNVEV (reference sequence). CDR3 length: 14 residues. V was pared by 6 bases and J by 1 base, with 10 bases between. CDR3 in DNA: TGTGCCAGCAGCTCAGGAAGGAGCAATCAGCCCCAGCATTTT. Residues: CASSSGRSNQPQHF.

Many counts were recorded for this clonotype. The rearrangement links TRBV5-1 to TRBJ1-2, with 8 bases aligning to TRBD1. The CDR3 contains 16 residues. Germline V gene data show CDR1 as SGHRS and CDR2 as YFSETQ. V dropped 0 bases and J dropped 8; count of bases not matched to a gene: 12. The CDR3 is CASSLDTGTGPFGYTF. Written as DNA, the CDR3 is TGCGCCAGCAGCTTGGACACCGGGACAGGTCCCTTCGGCTACACCTTC.

The V and J genes are TRBV27 and TRBJ1-4; no clear D. This CDR3 comprises 15 residues. V lost 6 bases, J lost 5 bases, and 16 bases lay in between. Germline V gene data show CDR1 as MNHEY and CDR2 as SMNVEV (reference sequence). CDR3 protein: CASRTSVGINEKLFF. The CDR3 DNA reads TGTGCCAGCAGGACTTCAGTGGGGATCAATGAAAAACTGTTTTTT.

This clonotype was seen at least ten times. CDR3 nucleotides: TGCAGTGCTATGCCTAGCAATCAGCCCCAGCATTTT. It codes for CSAMPSNQPQHF. The rearrangement joins TRBV20-1 to TRBJ1-5, with D uncertain. The CDR3 runs to 12 residues. The germline V gene has CDR1 DFQATT and CDR2 SNEGSKA (reference sequence). V was trimmed by 4 bases and J by 0 bases, leaving 4 bases between them.

In its sample, this clonotype was seen many times. CDR3 DNA: TGTGCCAGCAGCTCGGGACAGGGGGTTGAAAAACTGTTTTTT. Protein: CASSSGQGVEKLFF. The chain uses TRBV3-1 and TRBJ1-4, with TRBD1 matching over 11 bases. The V gene end was trimmed by 5 bases and the J gene end by 7 bases; junction bases not matched to a gene: 3. The length of the CDR3 is 14 residues. From germline, CDR1 is LGHDT and CDR2 YNNKEL (reference sequence).

In its sample, this clonotype was seen many times. This chain uses TRBV6-5 with TRBJ1-5; D gene uncertain. The CDR3 covers 13 residues. Germline V gives CDR1 MNHEY, CDR2 SVGAGI. V was shortened by 0 bases and J by 6 bases, with 6 bases between the two germline ends. This CDR3 reads CASSYSRSQPQHF. The CDR3, as DNA: TGTGCCAGCAGTTACTCAAGGAGTCAGCCCCAGCATTTT.

This clonotype was seen many times. V and J are TRBV2 and TRBJ2-2, with TRBD1 identical over 9 bases. This CDR3 region has 14 residues. Per germline, CDR1 SNHLY and CDR2 FYNNEI. J gave up 6 bases and V 6 bases, and 5 bases lay outside the gene matches. The CDR3 DNA sequence: TGTGCCAGCAGAGAACAGGGGGCCTCCGGGGAGCTGTTTTTT. It is translated as CASREQGASGELFF. The variable domain in full, completed from reference TRBV2 and TRBJ2-2, reads EPEVTQTPSHQVTQMGQEVILRCVPISNHLYFYWYRQILGQKVEFLVSFYNNEISEKSEIFDDQFSVERPDGSNFTLKIRSTKLEDSAMYFCASREQGASGELFFGEGSRLTVL.

This clonotype appeared a few times. J is TRBJ2-1 and V is TRBV5-6, with TRBD1 matching over 9 bases. CDR1 is SGHDT, CDR2 YYEEEE, per germline. With V trimmed by 4 bases and J by 2 bases, 10 bases remained unmatched. The CDR3 contains 17 residues. The CDR3 DNA sequence: TGTGCCAGCAGCCTGGACAGGGGTAGTTTTACCTACAATGAGCAGTTCTTC. Translating gives CASSLDRGSFTYNEQFF. The variable domain in full, completed from reference TRBV5-6 and TRBJ2-1, reads DAGVTQSPTHLIKTRGQQVTLRCSPKSGHDTVSWYQQALGQGPQFIFQYYEEEERQRGNFPDRFSGHQFPNYSSELNVNALLLGDSALYLCASSLDRGSFTYNEQFFGPGTRLTVL.

The chain employs TRBV7-2 and TRBJ2-5; 11 bases agree with TRBD2. Germline CDR1 reads SGHTA; CDR2 reads FQGNSA. CDR3 length: 16 residues. V shed 3 bases and J 4 bases; nucleotides not matched to a gene: 7. CDR3 DNA sequence: TGTGCCAGCAGCTTTAATAGCGGGGGGGCAGGAGAGACCCAGTACTTC. Its translation: CASSFNSGGAGETQYF.

This rearrangement joins TRBV28 to TRBJ1-5; tentatively, D is TRBD1 (5 bases). This CDR3 has 15 amino acids. Germline CDR1 reads MDHEN; CDR2 reads SYDVKM. V was cut by 5 bases and J by 0 bases, with 11 bases left in between. CDR3 coding DNA: TGTGCCAGCAGTGAGGGGTTCTATAGCAATCAGCCCCAGCATTTT. It specifies CASSEGFYSNQPQHF.

This clonotype was counted ten times or more. This chain uses TRBV20-1 with TRBJ2-7; no firm D call. Germline-derived CDR1 and CDR2 are DFQATT and SNEGSKA (reference sequence). The CDR3 loop spans 15 amino acids. V was clipped by 0 bases and J by 0 bases, with 12 bases between them. The CDR3 protein is CSAREGSSASYEQYF. The CDR3, as DNA: TGCAGTGCTAGAGAGGGATCCAGCGCCTCCTACGAGCAGTACTTC.

This clonotype came up a few times. The J gene is TRBJ2-1, the V gene TRBV6-5, with a possible D match to TRBD1 (6 bases). V lost 6 bases and J 5 bases, leaving 14 bases between the germline ends. The CDR3 totals 14 residues. CDR1 and CDR2 (germline): MNHEY, SVGAGI. The CDR3 DNA follows: TGTGCCAGCAGAGTAGGGACACAGAACAATGAGCAGTTCTTC. Translated, it gives CASRVGTQNNEQFF.

At least ten counts were recorded for this clonotype. The chain couples TRBV6-1 to TRBJ2-1, with D tentatively TRBD1 (6 bases). Germline values: CDR1 MNHNS, CDR2 SASEGT. This CDR3 has 14 residues. Trimming pared 2 bases from V and 9 bases from J, leaving 14 bases between. The CDR3 DNA follows: TGTGCCAGCAGTGAAATGTACAGGGTGGGTGAGCAGTTCTTC. Residues: CASSEMYRVGEQFF.

This clonotype was detected a few times. The genes are TRBV20-1 and TRBJ2-6; weak D call: TRBD2 (6 bases). Trimming pared 3 bases from V and 0 bases from J, leaving 12 bases between. The CDR3 totals 16 residues. Per the germline V gene, CDR1 is DFQATT and CDR2 is SNEGSKA (reference sequence). The CDR3 here is CSASLSGSSGANVLTF. In DNA form, the CDR3 reads TGCAGTGCTAGTCTCTCCGGGAGCTCTGGGGCCAACGTCCTGACTTTC.

This clonotype occurred many times. This chain connects TRBV12-3 or TRBV12-4 to TRBJ2-5, with a possible D match to TRBD1 (5 bases). This CDR3 is built from 13 residues. The V end was cut by 6 bases, the J end by 5 bases, with 13 bases between. The CDR3 DNA reads TGTGCCAGCAGAAGGGGTGCTACGGAGACCCAGTACTTC. This gives the protein CASRRGATETQYF.

J is TRBJ2-2 and V is TRBV6-5; possibly TRBD1 or TRBD2 for D (5 bases each). This CDR3 comprises 15 residues. The germline gives CDR1 MNHEY, CDR2 SVGAGI. V lost 6 bases, J lost 5 bases, and 16 bases lay in between. CDR3 sequence reads: CASRLGTQKTGELFF. In DNA form, the CDR3 reads TGTGCCAGCAGACTGGGGACCCAGAAGACCGGGGAGCTGTTTTTT.

The sample holds many counts of this clonotype. V gene TRBV15 combines with J gene TRBJ1-1; D is unclear. The CDR3 is made up of 13 amino acids. V was cut by 2 bases and J by 13 bases, with 17 bases left in between. Germline CDR1 LNHNV, CDR2 YYDKDF (reference sequence). Written as DNA, the CDR3 is TGTGCCACCAGCAGACGAGGAACGCCTGACGTTTTCTTT. It encodes CATSRRGTPDVFF.

This clonotype was counted ten times or more. The V call is TRBV18, the J call TRBJ1-1; 7 positions agree with TRBD1. The V segment lost 3 bases and the J segment 3 bases; nucleotides outside the gene matches: 1. Per germline, CDR1 KGHSH and CDR2 LQKENI. The length of the CDR3 is 13 residues. CDR3 loop: CASSPGQDTEAFF. CDR3 DNA sequence: TGTGCCAGCTCACCCGGACAGGACACTGAAGCTTTCTTT.

This clonotype was detected a few times. This chain uses TRBV7-3 with TRBJ1-1; tentatively, D is TRBD1 (5 bases). From germline, CDR1 is SGHTA and CDR2 FQGTGA. V lost 2 bases to trimming and J lost 8 bases, with 12 bases between them. CDR3 length: 13 amino acids. The CDR3 DNA sequence: TGTGCCAGCAGCTTATCTCTCCGGGGGGAAGCTTTCTTT. Translated: CASSLSLRGEAFF.

J is TRBJ1-5 and V is TRBV7-8; D is possibly TRBD1 (6 bases). Trimming stripped 7 bases from V and 2 bases from J, with 15 bases between. Germline CDR1 and CDR2: SGHVS and FQNEAQ. This CDR3 comprises 15 residues. The CDR3 sequence: CASTPHRVGNQPQHF. The CDR3 region has the DNA TGTGCCAGCACCCCACACAGGGTCGGCAATCAGCCCCAGCATTTT. The complete variable domain, with remaining parts taken from reference TRBV7-8 and TRBJ1-5, reads GAGVSQSPRYKVAKRGQDVALRCDPISGHVSLFWYQQALGQGPEFLTYFQNEAQLDKSGLPSDRFFAERPEGSVSTLKIQRTQQEDSAVYLCASTPHRVGNQPQHFGDGTRLSIL.

The chain employs TRBV21-1 and TRBJ2-3. TRBV21-1 is classified as a pseudogene. The CDR3 runs to 16 residues. The CDR3 loop reads CASSKSVLGRTDTQYF. The CDR3 nucleotides read TGTGCCAGCAGCAAAAGTGTTCTCGGACGCACAGATACGCAGTATTTT.

The sample holds many counts of this clonotype. The chain is built from TRBV7-9 and TRBJ2-3; D may be TRBD1 or TRBD2 (6 bases each). Germline-derived CDR1 and CDR2 are SEHNR and FQNEAQ (reference sequence). The CDR3 length is 15 residues. V was trimmed by 9 bases and J by 0 bases, leaving 16 bases between them. The CDR3 protein is CASPGGTISTDTQYF. CDR3 DNA sequence: TGTGCCAGTCCCGGGGGCACCATTAGCACAGATACGCAGTATTTT.

This clonotype was detected many times. V is TRBV7-2 and J is TRBJ1-5; unclear D gene. Per germline, CDR1 SGHTA and CDR2 FQGNSA. The CDR3 has 13 amino acids. V lost 3 bases and J lost 4, with 7 bases in between. CDR3 DNA sequence: TGTGCCAGCAGCTTTCGGGCGAATCAGCCCCAGCATTTT. It specifies CASSFRANQPQHF.

This clonotype has a count of ten or more. The rearrangement joins TRBV20-1 to TRBJ2-3; D uncertain. Germline lookup yields CDR1 DFQATT and CDR2 SNEGSKA (reference sequence). CDR3 length equals 12 residues. Trimming left V 0 bases short and J 2 bases short, with 3 bases between. Written as DNA, the CDR3 is TGCAGTGCTAGAGAAGACACAGATACGCAGTATTTT. This gives the protein CSAREDTDTQYF.

This clonotype was seen at least ten times. The rearrangement links TRBV5-1 to TRBJ1-6; D not resolved. The V and J ends lost 3 bases and 4 bases respectively, with 11 bases between them. Looked up from germline, CDR1 is SGHRS and CDR2 is YFSETQ. The CDR3 covers 15 residues. The CDR3 loop reads CASSWNRSYNSPLHF. Here the CDR3 DNA reads TGCGCCAGCAGCTGGAACAGATCGTATAATTCACCCCTCCACTTT.

This clonotype was observed a few times. This chain connects TRBV20-1 to TRBJ1-6; the D is unclear. The CDR3 spans 15 residues. Germline lookup yields CDR1 DFQATT and CDR2 SNEGSKA (reference sequence). Between the trimmed V and J ends, which lost 0 bases and 5 bases, there was a span of 11 bases. The CDR3 loop reads CSARDVPTNNSPLHF. Written as DNA, the CDR3 is TGCAGTGCTAGAGATGTCCCCACTAATAATTCACCCCTCCACTTT.

There are a few counts of this clonotype. The V gene is TRBV20-1, the J gene TRBJ1-2, with D uncertain. Trimming removed 0 bases from V and 4 bases from J, with 6 bases in between. CDR1 and CDR2 (germline): DFQATT, SNEGSKA (reference sequence). This CDR3 is 12 amino acids long. CDR3 sequence (DNA): TGCAGTGCTAGAGATCTCGGCTATGGCTACACCTTC. It codes for CSARDLGYGYTF.